A selection of T cell receptor beta chains follows, all from one sample in a study of human CD4 T cells and Enterobacteriaceae. Libraries were prepared by immunoSEQ multiplex PCR; TCRdb keeps only in-frame clonotypes and omits some of them. The table has 27,000 or so clones, around 80% seen once; the top ten hold about 1.5%. Input material: memory CD4+ T cells from blood. The receptors were sampled from a human donor in good health. The CDR3 runs from the conserved cysteine through the conserved F or W. Each record gives: V gene, J gene, D gene, clone size, CDR3 protein, CDR3 DNA. The D gene is left open where the match is weak. Rows give clone size only sometimes, using once, few, many, or a class for an expanded clone.

TRBV6-4	TRBJ2-3	NA	NA	CASSDPSGGASTDTQYF	TGTGCCAGCAGTGACCCCTCAGGGGGGGCGAGCACAGATACGCAGTATTTT
TRBV11-2	TRBJ1-3	TRBD1	NA	CASSTTGTAGNTIYF	TGTGCCAGCAGCACCACCGGGACAGCTGGAAACACCATATATTTT
TRBV30	TRBJ2-3	TRBD1	NA	CAWSVGTVQTDTQYF	TGTGCCTGGAGTGTCGGGACAGTACAGACAGATACGCAGTATTTT
TRBV28	TRBJ2-1	TRBD1	NA	CASSLTGTGYNEQFF	TGTGCCAGCAGTTTAACCGGGACAGGCTACAATGAGCAGTTCTTC
TRBV10-3	TRBJ2-3	NA	NA	CAIMGGTDTQYF	TGTGCCATCATGGGTGGCACAGATACGCAGTATTTT
TRBV11-2	TRBJ2-1	TRBD2	once	CASSQGGAGESYNEQFF	TGTGCCAGCAGCCAAGGGGGAGCGGGGGAATCCTACAATGAGCAGTTCTTC
TRBV10-1	TRBJ1-1	TRBD1	NA	CASSDQGQGNTEAFF	TGCGCCAGCAGTGATCAAGGACAGGGTAACACTGAAGCTTTCTTT
TRBV29-1	TRBJ1-4	TRBD1	NA	CSYTGVGEKLFF	TGCAGCTATACAGGGGTCGGAGAAAAACTGTTTTTT
TRBV15	TRBJ2-1	NA	NA	CATSRIDRSAYNEQFF	TGTGCCACCAGCAGAATAGACAGGAGCGCCTACAATGAGCAGTTCTTC
TRBV5-1	TRBJ2-2	TRBD1	once	CASREGADTGELFF	TGCGCCAGCCGTGAGGGGGCGGACACCGGGGAGCTGTTTTTT
TRBV10-2	TRBJ1-2	TRBD1	NA	CASSESGTGGPLYGYTF	TGCGCCAGCAGTGAGTCCGGGACAGGGGGCCCCCTCTATGGCTACACCTTC
TRBV7-9	TRBJ1-2	NA	few	CASSLTSPEGYTF	TGTGCCAGCAGCTTAACCTCCCCAGAAGGCTACACCTTC
TRBV7-3	TRBJ2-3	NA	NA	CASSSAGGSDTQYF	TGTGCCAGCAGCTCCGCGGGCGGCTCAGATACGCAGTATTTT
TRBV27	TRBJ2-7	NA	NA	CAAVESRLEQYF	TGTGCCGCCGTGGAGTCCAGGCTAGAGCAGTACTTC
TRBV5-8	TRBJ1-1	NA	NA	CASSPTRFGIEAFF	TGTGCCAGCAGCCCGACACGGTTCGGCATTGAAGCTTTCTTT
TRBV9	TRBJ2-1	TRBD2	medium-sized	CASSVGTTRSYNEQFF	TGTGCCAGCAGCGTGGGGACTACCCGCTCCTACAATGAGCAGTTCTTC
TRBV5-4	TRBJ1-4	TRBD1	NA	CASSLGRQGRGSVGKLFF	TGTGCCAGCAGCTTGGGGAGACAGGGTCGGGGTTCCGTTGGAAAACTGTTTTTT
TRBV10-3	TRBJ2-3	NA	NA	CAITGRSTDTQYF	TGTGCCATCACCGGAAGGAGCACAGATACGCAGTATTTT
TRBV28	TRBJ2-3	TRBD2	NA	CASSRGATSGTSTDTQYF	TGTGCCAGCAGTCGAGGGGCTACTAGCGGGACTAGCACAGATACGCAGTATTTT
TRBV18	TRBJ1-1	TRBD1	NA	CASSPPTGQGARTEAFF	TGTGCCAGCTCACCACCAACGGGACAGGGGGCTAGAACTGAAGCTTTCTTT
TRBV5-4	TRBJ2-1	NA	NA	CASSFRNEQFF	TGTGCCAGCAGCTTCAGAAATGAGCAGTTCTTC
TRBV4-1	TRBJ2-5	TRBD2	NA	CASRPLAGVRQETQYF	TGCGCCAGCAGACCCCTAGCGGGAGTGCGGCAAGAGACCCAGTACTTC
TRBV7-9	TRBJ2-3	NA	NA	CASSPPWRVGTDTQYF	TGTGCCAGCAGCCCCCCCTGGCGGGTTGGGACAGATACGCAGTATTTT
TRBV2	TRBJ1-6	NA	NA	CASRSSYNSPLHF	TGTGCCAGCAGGAGCTCCTATAATTCACCCCTCCACTTT
TRBV6-1	TRBJ1-1	NA	NA	CASSRGQTMNTEAFF	TGTGCCAGCAGCCGCGGACAGACTATGAACACTGAAGCTTTCTTT
TRBV13	TRBJ2-3	NA	NA	CASRLAGTDTQYF	TGTGCCAGCAGGTTGGCGGGCACAGATACGCAGTATTTT
TRBV28	TRBJ2-1	NA	NA	CASSRDSFEQFF	TGTGCCAGCAGTCGAGACAGTTTTGAGCAGTTCTTC
TRBV6-1	TRBJ2-5	NA	few	CASSEAGRETQYF	TGTGCCAGCAGTGAAGCAGGGAGAGAGACCCAGTACTTC
TRBV5-6	TRBJ2-7	NA	once	CASSYGPTSSYEQYF	TGTGCCAGCAGCTACGGACCTACCTCCTCCTACGAGCAGTACTTC
TRBV2	TRBJ2-3	NA	NA	CASSISDTQYF	TGTGCCAGCAGTATTTCAGATACGCAGTATTTT
TRBV12-2	TRBJ1-4	NA	NA	CASRLLQSGLRVEKLFF	TGTGCAAGTCGCTTACTCCAATCGGGACTCCGTGTTGAAAAACTGTTTTTT
TRBV7-3	TRBJ2-2	NA	NA	CASSLRAPGELFF	TGTGCCAGCAGCTTAAGGGCCCCCGGGGAGCTGTTTTTT
TRBV30	TRBJ2-3	NA	NA	CAWSEGWGDTQYF	TGTGCCTGGAGTGAGGGCTGGGGAGATACGCAGTATTTT
TRBV7-9	TRBJ2-1	NA	few	CASSSQGIGFNEQFF	TGTGCCAGCAGCTCTCAGGGAATTGGTTTCAATGAGCAGTTCTTC
TRBV19	TRBJ2-5	NA	NA	CASSIARDSVPRYF	TGTGCCAGTAGTATCGCCAGAGACTCCGTCCCGAGGTACTTC
TRBV19	TRBJ2-2	NA	NA	CASSMGRGGTGELFF	TGTGCCAGTAGTATGGGTAGGGGAGGCACCGGGGAGCTGTTTTTT
TRBV27	TRBJ2-1	NA	NA	CASSSFGGANKRYNEQFF	TGTGCCAGCAGTTCTTTCGGAGGGGCTAATAAAAGATACAATGAGCAGTTCTTC
TRBV28	TRBJ1-5	TRBD1	once	CASSSPGQSVGNQPQHF	TGTGCCAGCAGTTCGCCGGGACAGAGCGTAGGCAATCAGCCCCAGCATTTT
TRBV6-5	TRBJ2-7	TRBD2	NA	CASSYALSGRGEQYF	TGTGCCAGCAGTTACGCGCTTAGCGGGAGAGGCGAGCAGTACTTC
TRBV2	TRBJ2-3	NA	NA	CASSGGLAFTDTQYF	TGTGCCAGCAGTGGGGGCCTAGCTTTCACAGATACGCAGTATTTT
TRBV7-2	TRBJ2-1	NA	once	CASSSGLFNEQFF	TGTGCCAGCAGTTCAGGACTGTTCAATGAGCAGTTCTTC
TRBV2	TRBJ1-2	NA	NA	CASSGTDYGYTF	TGTGCCAGCAGTGGGACAGACTATGGCTACACCTTC
TRBV5-4	TRBJ2-7	TRBD1	NA	CASSAPQGASYEQYF	TGTGCCAGCAGCGCCCCTCAGGGGGCTTCCTACGAGCAGTACTTC
TRBV27	TRBJ1-2	TRBD1	NA	CASRRQGSNYGYTF	TGTGCCAGCAGGCGACAGGGCTCTAACTATGGCTACACCTTC
TRBV11-2	TRBJ2-7	NA	NA	CASSFPPGPLVYEQYF	TGTGCCAGCAGCTTTCCTCCGGGACCGCTGGTCTACGAGCAGTACTTC
TRBV2	TRBJ2-3	NA	NA	CARGGGRAGTDTQYF	TGTGCCAGGGGGGGTGGGCGCGCAGGCACAGATACGCAGTATTTT
TRBV4-1	TRBJ2-7	TRBD2	NA	CASSQTSGRYEQYF	TGCGCCAGCAGCCAGACTAGCGGGAGATACGAGCAGTACTTC
TRBV6-1	TRBJ1-2	NA	NA	CASSRGGNYGYTF	TGTGCCAGCAGCCGGGGAGGGAACTATGGCTACACCTTC
TRBV4-2	TRBJ2-3	TRBD2	NA	CASSPLGKREGPYTQYF	TGTGCCAGCAGCCCCCTTGGTAAGCGGGAGGGACCTTATACGCAGTATTTT
TRBV6-1	TRBJ2-2	NA	NA	CASSNRGGRAGELFF	TGTGCCAGCAGTAACAGGGGAGGTAGGGCCGGGGAGCTGTTTTTT